This TCR beta chain was observed in a study of cytomegalovirus exposure and HLA in healthy donors. Across the whole study: A later analysis reported the 90 to 150 validation repertoires used the same platform as the roughly 670 first-cohort repertoires. Study outcomes and limitations: The study labeled around 160 TCR beta chains cytomegalovirus-associated. Subsequent analysis showed first-cohort TCR clusters tending to co-occur in about 110 validation repertoires.

For this clone: The antigen is unknown.

This CDR3 is built from 15 residues. The germline V gene has CDR1 PRHDT and CDR2 FYEKMQ (reference sequence). Trimming pared 3 bases from V and 1 base from J, leaving 11 bases between. Assay used: immunoSEQ multiplex PCR; TCRdb lists only in-frame clones, some missing. The sample holds approximately 280,000 clones, 85% to 90% seen once. What was sequenced was PBMCs. The chain carries TRBV13 and TRBJ2-3; TRBD2 might be the D (5 bases). The receptor was derived from a woman younger than 35 in good health and CMV-seronegative. The CDR3 DNA is TGTGCCAGCAGCTTGACGGGAATAGGCACAGATACGCAGTATTTT. This gives the protein CASSLTGIGTDTQYF.